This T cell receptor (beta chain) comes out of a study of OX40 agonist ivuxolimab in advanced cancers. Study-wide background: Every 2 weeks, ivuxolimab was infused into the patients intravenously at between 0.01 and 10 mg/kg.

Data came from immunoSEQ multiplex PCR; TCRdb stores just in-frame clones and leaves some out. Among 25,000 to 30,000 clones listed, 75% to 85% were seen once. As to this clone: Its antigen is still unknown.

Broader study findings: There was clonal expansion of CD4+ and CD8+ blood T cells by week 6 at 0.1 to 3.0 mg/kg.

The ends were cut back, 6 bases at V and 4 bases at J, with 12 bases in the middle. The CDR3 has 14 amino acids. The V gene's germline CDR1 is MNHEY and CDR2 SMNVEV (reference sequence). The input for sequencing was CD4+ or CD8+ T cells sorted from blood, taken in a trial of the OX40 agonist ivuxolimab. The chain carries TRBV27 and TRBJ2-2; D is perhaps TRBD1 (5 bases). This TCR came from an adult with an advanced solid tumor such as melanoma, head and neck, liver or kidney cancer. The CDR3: CASSLSGSTGELFF. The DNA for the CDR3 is TGTGCCAGCAGCCTGTCAGGGTCCACCGGGGAGCTGTTTTTT.